The 8 T cell receptor beta chains listed next were all sequenced from one sample in a study of cytomegalovirus exposure and HLA in healthy donors. Method: immunoSEQ multiplex PCR; TCRdb's copy keeps in-frame clones and lacks some. Here the sample spans 90,000 to 130,000 clones, about 94% being singletons. The sequencing sample was made of PBMCs. These receptors were collected from a woman aged 18-29 years in good health and CMV-seronegative.

The chain combines TRBV28 with TRBJ2-1; TRBD2 matches 7 bases. Germline-derived CDR1 and CDR2 are MDHEN and SYDVKM. The CDR3 sequence is 14 residues long. The ends lost 6 bases at V and 4 bases at J; junction bases unmatched: 6. The CDR3 region has the DNA TGTGCCAGCAGGCTTCGCGGGGGATACAATGAGCAGTTCTTC. This codes for CASRLRGGYNEQFF.

This rearrangement joins TRBV29-1 to TRBJ2-7, with 9 bases that match TRBD2. The ends lost 7 bases at V and 4 bases at J; junction bases unmatched: 8. Germline V gene data show CDR1 as SQVTM and CDR2 as ANQGSEA. The CDR3 extends over 13 amino acids. The CDR3 reads CSAGELAGYEQYF. CDR3 DNA sequence: TGCAGCGCTGGGGAGCTAGCGGGGTACGAGCAGTACTTC.

This clone was seen just once. The V gene is TRBV25-1, the J gene TRBJ1-4, with 7 bases matching TRBD1. The CDR3 extends over 14 amino acids. Unmatched junction bases numbered 8, after V lost 7 bases and J lost 6 bases. The germline V gene has CDR1 MGHDK and CDR2 SYGVNS. For the CDR3, the DNA is TGTGCCAGCACCCGACAGGGTGTGGATGAAAAACTGTTTTTT. This sequence encodes CASTRQGVDEKLFF. The complete variable domain, with remaining parts taken from reference TRBV25-1 and TRBJ1-4, reads EADIYQTPRYLVIGTGKKITLECSQTMGHDKMYWYQQDPGMELHLIHYSYGVNSTEKGDLSSESTVSRIRTEHFPLTLESARPSHTSQYLCASTRQGVDEKLFFGSGTQLSVL.

The chain couples TRBV7-2 to TRBJ2-2, with D uncertain. The CDR3 has 14 residues. Per the germline V gene, CDR1 is SGHTA and CDR2 is FQGNSA. Trimming took off 5 bases at V and 2 bases at J, with 9 bases between the two ends. The CDR3 bases are TGTGCCAGCAGCGCCACCCTAAACACCGGGGAGCTGTTTTTT. Protein product: CASSATLNTGELFF.

The gene calls are TRBV29-1 and TRBJ1-1; TRBD1 agrees at 7 bases. The CDR3 has 14 residues. V lost 7 bases, J lost 2 bases, and 10 bases stayed unmatched. CDR1 is SQVTM, CDR2 ANQGSEA, per germline. The CDR3 nucleotides are TGCAGCGGGACAACGGGACAGAAAAACACTGAAGCTTTCTTT. It codes for CSGTTGQKNTEAFF.

V usage is TRBV6-6 and J usage is TRBJ2-2; D is perhaps TRBD1 (6 bases). The CDR3 is made up of 15 amino acids. V shed 0 bases and J shed 6 bases, with 11 bases lying between them. The germline gives CDR1 MNHNY, CDR2 SVGAGI (reference sequence). The CDR3 DNA is TGTGCCAGCAGTTACTCCACAGGGCGGGCCGGGGAGCTGTTTTTT. The encoded protein is CASSYSTGRAGELFF.

The V gene is TRBV7-8, the J gene TRBJ1-5; D possibly corresponds to TRBD1 (6 bases). CDR1 SGHVS and CDR2 FQNEAQ come from the germline V gene. The CDR3 spans 17 residues. The V gene lost 1 base and the J gene lost 5 bases, with 18 bases spanning the gap. The CDR3 region is CASSLEGGWYGYQPQHF. The CDR3, as DNA: TGTGCCAGCAGCTTAGAAGGGGGTTGGTATGGGTATCAGCCCCAGCATTTT.

The V and J genes are TRBV5-5 and TRBJ2-1, with a possible D match to TRBD1 (6 bases). Germline-derived CDR1 and CDR2 are SGHKS and YYEKEE (reference sequence). The CDR3 runs 16 residues. V gave up 4 bases and J gave up 4 bases, with 18 bases separating them. The CDR3 DNA is TGTGCCAGCAGCCCCTGGGGGCTAGCTGATTACAATGAGCAGTTCTTC. It codes for CASSPWGLADYNEQFF.